These 10 T cell receptor beta chains share one sample of origin, sequenced in a study of T-cell reconstitution after alpha-beta-depleted transplantation in children. This sample's TCRbeta library carried unique molecular identifier barcodes. TCRdb redid the calling of the PCR reads with MiXCR, one entry per CDR3 protein. Among about 260,000 distinct CDR3 sequences listed, approximately 8% were seen once. The specimen was PBMCs, mostly from graft donor cells, collected 180 days after TCRalphabeta/CD19-depleted stem cell transplant. Receptors were obtained from a male patient aged 10 to 17 who had a stem cell transplant for acute lymphoblastic leukemia, so the T cells may come from the graft donor.

This clonotype was seen only once. This may be a read error, as it is one base from a much larger clone. The chain joins TRBV12-3 or TRBV12-4 to TRBJ2-1; maybe TRBD2 (6 bases). V was trimmed by 6 bases and J by 8 bases, leaving 14 bases between them. The CDR3 contains 13 residues. For the CDR3, the DNA is TGTGCCAGCAGCCAAGGACTATCGTATGAGCAGTTCTTC. Encoded protein: CASSQGLSYEQFF.

The gene calls are TRBV5-1 and TRBJ1-1, with TRBD1 matching 7 bases. The V gene's germline CDR1 is SGHRS and CDR2 YFSETQ. V lost 2 bases and J lost 6; bases outside the gene matches: 4. The CDR3 covers 13 residues. The CDR3 nucleotides read TGCGCCAGCAGCTTTTACAGGGGATCTGAAGCTTTCTTT. Translation: CASSFYRGSEAFF.

Many counts were recorded for this clonotype. The chain links TRBV10-3 to TRBJ2-2; D remains unclear. This CDR3 is built from 13 residues. Deletions cut 1 base from V and 6 bases from J, with 6 bases between. Looked up from germline, CDR1 is ENHRY and CDR2 is SYGVKD. CDR3 DNA sequence: TGTGCCATCAGTGAGTTGGTCCCCGGGGAGCTGTTTTTT. Translation: CAISELVPGELFF.

For this clonotype: This clone may be a read error of a much larger clone one base away. This sequence joins TRBV7-3 and TRBJ1-1; TRBD1 is a possible D gene (5 bases). This CDR3 region has 13 residues. Per germline, CDR1 SGHTA and CDR2 FQGTGA. As DNA, the CDR3 is TGTGCCAGCAGCTTAGACAGCCAGGGTGAAGCTCTCTTT. Translated, it gives CASSLDSQGEALF. Together with reference TRBV7-3 and TRBJ1-1, the CDR3 gives the full variable domain: GAGVSQTPSNKVTEKGKYVELRCDPISGHTALYWYRQSLGQGPEFLIYFQGTGAADDSGLPNDRFFAVRPEGSVSTLKIQRTERGDSAVYLCASSLDSQGEALFGQGTRLTVV.

This clonotype was recorded at least ten times. Since a much larger clone is just one base distant, this may be a read error. The J gene is TRBJ1-1, the V gene TRBV5-5; D is unresolved. CDR3 size: 12 residues. The germline V gene encodes CDR1 SGHKS and CDR2 YYEKEE (reference sequence). Deletions cut 2 bases from V and 3 bases from J, with 5 bases between. The CDR3 region is CASSFLDTEAFF. CDR3 nucleotide sequence: TGTGCCAGCAGCTTCCTGGACACTGAAGCTTTCTTT.

This clonotype showed up many times. This chain links TRBV7-8 with TRBJ2-6; maybe TRBD1 (5 bases). The V gene's germline CDR1 is SGHVS and CDR2 FQNEAQ. V gave up 0 bases and J gave up 0 bases, with 9 bases separating them. CDR3 size: 17 residues. CDR3 protein: CASSLATGPSGANVLTF. DNA of the CDR3: TGTGCCAGCAGCTTAGCCACAGGACCCTCTGGGGCCAACGTCCTGACTTTC.

This clonotype was counted at least ten times. The genes are TRBV4-3 and TRBJ1-2; TRBD1 aligns across 7 bases. Germline CDR1 and CDR2: LGHNA and YSLEER. J gave up 4 bases and V 0 bases, and 17 bases lay outside the gene matches. There are 19 residues in the CDR3. In DNA, the CDR3 is TGCGCCAGCAGCCAAGACCAGGGGGGGGCCCGAGTTGGGAGCTATGGCTACACCTTC. Its translation is CASSQDQGGARVGSYGYTF.

This clonotype was counted ten times or more. This chain uses TRBV2 with TRBJ2-3, with 14 bases aligning to TRBD2. The CDR3 is made up of 16 amino acids. Germline assignment: CDR1 SNHLY and CDR2 FYNNEI. Unmatched junction bases numbered 5, after V lost 9 bases and J lost 0 bases. The CDR3 DNA is TGTGCCAGAAACCGACTAGCGGGAGGGAGCACAGATACGCAGTATTTT. This encodes CARNRLAGGSTDTQYF. The entire variable domain, with the rest obtained from reference TRBV2 and TRBJ2-3, is as follows: EPEVTQTPSHQVTQMGQEVILRCVPISNHLYFYWYRQILGQKVEFLVSFYNNEISEKSEIFDDQFSVERPDGSNFTLKIRSTKLEDSAMYFCARNRLAGGSTDTQYFGPGTRLTVL.

This clonotype was counted ten times or more. This chain joins TRBV24-1 and TRBJ1-2; 8 bases map to TRBD1. V trimming: 4 bases; J trimming: 9 bases; junction bases outside the gene matches: 3. The CDR3 covers 12 residues. Looked up from germline, CDR1 is KGHDR and CDR2 is SFDVKD. The CDR3 spells CATSERQGSYTF. In DNA form, the CDR3 reads TGTGCCACCAGTGAACGACAGGGGAGCTACACCTTC.

This clonotype has a count of ten or more. The chain has TRBV5-6 and TRBJ2-7; 11 nucleotides align to TRBD2. Germline values: CDR1 SGHDT, CDR2 YYEEEE. V shed 3 bases and J 4 bases; nucleotides not matched to a gene: 18. The CDR3 sequence is 19 residues long. CDR3 sequence reads: CASSSGLAGPLFRGYEQYF. The CDR3 nucleotides are TGTGCCAGCAGCTCAGGACTAGCGGGCCCCCTTTTCCGAGGTTACGAGCAGTACTTC.